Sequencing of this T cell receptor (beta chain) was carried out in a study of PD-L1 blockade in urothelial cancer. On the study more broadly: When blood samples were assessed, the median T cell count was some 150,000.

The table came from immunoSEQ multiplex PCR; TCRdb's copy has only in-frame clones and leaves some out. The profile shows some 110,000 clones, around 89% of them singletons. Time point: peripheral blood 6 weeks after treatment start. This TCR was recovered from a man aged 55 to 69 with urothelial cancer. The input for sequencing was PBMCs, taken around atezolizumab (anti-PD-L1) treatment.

The CDR3 reads CASSIRGGSYEQYF. The CDR3 nucleotides are TGTGCCAGCAGCATAAGGGGAGGCTCCTACGAGCAGTACTTC. V gene TRBV7-9 combines with J gene TRBJ2-7, with a weak D call TRBD2 (6 bases). Trimming removed 5 bases from V and 0 bases from J, with 11 bases in between. The CDR3 loop spans 14 amino acids. CDR1 and CDR2 from the germline V gene are SEHNR and FQNEAQ (reference sequence). Using reference TRBV7-9 and TRBJ2-7 for the parts outside the CDR3, the full variable domain is DTGVSQNPRHKITKRGQNVTFRCDPISEHNRLYWYRQTLGQGPEFLTYFQNEAQLEKSRLLSDRFSAERPKGSFSTLEIQRTEQGDSAMYLCASSIRGGSYEQYFGPGTRLTVT.